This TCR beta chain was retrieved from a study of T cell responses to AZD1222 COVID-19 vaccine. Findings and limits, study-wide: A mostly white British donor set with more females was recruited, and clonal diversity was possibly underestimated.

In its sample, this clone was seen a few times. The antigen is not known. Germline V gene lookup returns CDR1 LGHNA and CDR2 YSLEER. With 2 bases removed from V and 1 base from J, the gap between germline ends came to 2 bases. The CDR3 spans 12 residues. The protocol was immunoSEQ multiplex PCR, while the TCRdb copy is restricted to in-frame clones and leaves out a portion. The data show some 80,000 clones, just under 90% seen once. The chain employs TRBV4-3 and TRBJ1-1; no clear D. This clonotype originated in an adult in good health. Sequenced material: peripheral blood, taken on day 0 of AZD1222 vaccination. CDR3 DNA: TGCGCCAGCAGCCAACAGAACACTGAAGCTTTCTTT. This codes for CASSQQNTEAFF.